The 6 T cell receptor delta chains below were found in one sample sequenced in a study of Vδ1+ human thymocytes. Study-wide points: Thymic TRG and TRD repertoires appeared highly polyclonal, with Gaussian CDR3 length distributions.

These receptors lack a known antigen. The template was reverse-transcribed extracted RNA. Pooled V-gene forward primers with one constant-region reverse primer generated the CDR3 amplicons by multiplex PCR. TCRdb reapplied CATT to the multiplex PCR reads. The table includes roughly 50,000 delta-chain clones, around a sixth detected once. The sequenced sample consisted of Vdelta1+ gamma-delta thymocytes from the thymus. Subset indicated: FACS-sorted CD3+ TCRalphabeta- TCRVdelta1+ TCRVdelta2- thymocytes. These receptors were obtained from a boy in the first two years of life who had congenital heart surgery.

The chain carries TRDV1 and TRDJ1; D unresolved. CDR1 and CDR2 from the germline V gene are TSWWSYY and QGS. V was shortened by 0 bases and J by 0 bases, with 14 bases between the two germline ends. CDR3 length: 17 amino acids. The CDR3 region has the DNA TGTGCTCTTGGGGAACTATTTTATATTCCCCACACCGATAAACTCATCTTT. It encodes CALGELFYIPHTDKLIF.

The chain joins TRDV1 to TRDJ1; D is uncertain. Per the germline V gene, CDR1 is TSWWSYY and CDR2 is QGS. V was trimmed by 0 bases and J by 3 bases, leaving 8 bases between them. The CDR3 contains 14 residues. The CDR3 DNA reads as TGTGCTCTTGGGGAACTTTATAGCCCCGATAAACTCATCTTT. Its translation: CALGELYSPDKLIF.

In its sample, this clone was seen a few times. This chain uses TRDV1 with TRDJ1; 9 nucleotides agree with TRDD3. Trimming cost V 0 bases and J 0 bases; bases outside gene matches: 23. Germline CDR1 is TSWWSYY and CDR2 is QGS. The length of the CDR3 is 23 residues. This CDR3 is CALGELPTHFRRGYVDYTDKLIF. DNA of the CDR3: TGTGCTCTTGGGGAACTCCCTACCCACTTCCGCAGGGGATACGTAGACTACACCGATAAACTCATCTTT.

This clone showed up just a few times. The V and J genes are TRDV1 and TRDJ1, with TRDD3 matching over 8 bases. This CDR3 contains 17 residues. After removal of 1 base from V and 4 bases from J, the junction contained 11 bases not matched to a gene. Germline V gene data show CDR1 as TSWWSYY and CDR2 as QGS. CDR3 coding DNA: TGTGCTCTTGGGGAACCTTCCTTTTGGGGGATCGGCGATAAACTCATCTTT. This gives the protein CALGEPSFWGIGDKLIF.

This clone has more than one count but fewer than ten. The gene calls are TRDV1 and TRDJ1; D is ambiguous. Trimming removed 1 base from V and 0 bases from J, with 12 bases in between. Germline CDR1 reads TSWWSYY; CDR2 reads QGS. The CDR3 has 16 amino acids. DNA of the CDR3: TGTGCTCTTGGGGAACGGTCCCTAACTTACACCGATAAACTCATCTTT. Protein sequence: CALGERSLTYTDKLIF.

The rearrangement joins TRDV1 to TRDJ1; 12 bases match TRDD3. Trimming cost V 0 bases and J 4 bases; bases outside gene matches: 27. In germline, CDR1 is TSWWSYY, CDR2 QGS. The CDR3 runs to 24 residues. This CDR3 reads CALGELARSVLSGYWGILDDKLIF. In DNA, the CDR3 is TGTGCTCTTGGGGAACTAGCCAGGTCAGTCCTTTCGGGCTACTGGGGGATACTGGACGATAAACTCATCTTT.